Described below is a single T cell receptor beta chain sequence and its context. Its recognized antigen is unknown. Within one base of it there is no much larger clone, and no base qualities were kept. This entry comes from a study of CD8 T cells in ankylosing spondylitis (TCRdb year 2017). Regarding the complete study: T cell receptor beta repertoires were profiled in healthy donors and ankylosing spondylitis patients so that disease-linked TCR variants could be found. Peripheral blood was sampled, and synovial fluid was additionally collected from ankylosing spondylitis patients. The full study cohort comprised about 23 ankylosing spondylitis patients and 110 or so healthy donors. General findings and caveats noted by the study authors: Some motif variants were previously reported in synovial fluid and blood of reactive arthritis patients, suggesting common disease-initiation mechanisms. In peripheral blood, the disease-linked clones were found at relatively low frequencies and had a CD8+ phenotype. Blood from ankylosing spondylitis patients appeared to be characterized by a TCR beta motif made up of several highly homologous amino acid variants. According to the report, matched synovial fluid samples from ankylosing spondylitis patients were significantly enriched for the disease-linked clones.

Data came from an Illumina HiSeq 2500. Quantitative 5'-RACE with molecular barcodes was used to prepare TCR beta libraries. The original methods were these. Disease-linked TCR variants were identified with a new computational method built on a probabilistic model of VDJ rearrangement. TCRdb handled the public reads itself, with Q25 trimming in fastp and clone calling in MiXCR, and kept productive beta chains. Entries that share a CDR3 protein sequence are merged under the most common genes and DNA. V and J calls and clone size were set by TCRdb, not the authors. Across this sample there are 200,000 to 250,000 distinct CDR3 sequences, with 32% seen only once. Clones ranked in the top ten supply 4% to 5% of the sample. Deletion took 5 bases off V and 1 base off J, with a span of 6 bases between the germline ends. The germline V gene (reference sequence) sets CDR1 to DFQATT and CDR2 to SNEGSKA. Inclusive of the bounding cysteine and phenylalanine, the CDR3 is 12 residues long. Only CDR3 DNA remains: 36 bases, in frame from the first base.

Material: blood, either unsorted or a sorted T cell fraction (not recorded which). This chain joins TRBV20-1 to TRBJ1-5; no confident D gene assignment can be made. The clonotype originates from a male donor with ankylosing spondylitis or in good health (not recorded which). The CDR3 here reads CSARLSNQPQHF. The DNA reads TGCAGTGCTCGTCTCAGCAATCAGCCCCAGCATTTT.